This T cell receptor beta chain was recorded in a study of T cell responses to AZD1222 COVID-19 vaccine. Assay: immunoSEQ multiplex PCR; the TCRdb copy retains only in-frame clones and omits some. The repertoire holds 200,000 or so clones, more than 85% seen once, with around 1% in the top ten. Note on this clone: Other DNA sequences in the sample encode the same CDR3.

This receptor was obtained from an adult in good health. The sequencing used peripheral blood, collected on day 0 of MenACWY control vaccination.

In DNA, the CDR3 is TGTGCCAGCTCACCTGGACAGGAAAAACTGTTTTTT. This gives the protein CASSPGQEKLFF. The chain is built from TRBV18 and TRBJ1-4; maybe TRBD1 (6 bases). The V gene's germline CDR1 is KGHSH and CDR2 LQKENI. Trimming stripped 3 bases from V and 8 bases from J, with 7 bases between. The CDR3 runs to 12 residues.